The rows below give T cell receptor beta chains drawn from one sample of a study of T cell repertoires in cytomegalovirus infection. From the reads, TCRdb called clonotypes with MiXCR, one entry per CDR3 protein. This sample yields 65,000 to 95,000 distinct CDR3 sequences, of which approximately 3.7% are seen a single time; over 4.5% belongs to the top ten. The sample was PBMCs. Every receptor here comes from a human donor in good health (CMV status not recorded). Some clones in this sample may be carry-over from other donors' samples. Each CDR3 is given with its conserved first and last residue. Only some rows state a clone size, as once, few, many or a class for expanded clones.

>many|TRBV30|TRBJ2-4
CAWSPPSPGENIQYF
>many|TRBV7-8|TRBJ1-1
CASSLRETNTEAFF
>many|TRBV12-3/TRBV12-4|TRBJ1-1
CASQSRGNTEAFF
>many|TRBV7-9|TRBJ2-6
CASSPRSGFGANVLTF
>many|TRBV7-2|TRBJ2-7
CASSSDRGRVYEQYF
>many|TRBV7-2|TRBJ1-2
CASSPGSGEGYTF
>many|TRBV27|TRBJ2-3
CASRLTGKTDTQYF
>many|TRBV20-1|TRBJ2-3
CSAKGPSTDTQYF
>many|TRBV4-3|TRBJ1-1
CASSQDEVSTEAFF
>many|TRBV19|TRBJ2-7
CASSKGQSSYEQYF
>many|TRBV5-6|TRBJ1-1
CASRGTQNTEAFF
>many|TRBV5-4|TRBJ1-1
CASSLGGTGGKNAEAFF
>many|TRBV7-2|TRBJ2-5
CASSLALTKETQYF
>many|TRBV7-2|TRBJ1-4
CASSFVTGGEKLFF
>many|TRBV7-9|TRBJ2-7
CASSTPDSAYEQYF
>many|TRBV11-2|TRBJ2-2
CASSQGGGVTGELFF
>many|TRBV20-1|TRBJ2-7
CSAVPGGAGGQYF
>many|TRBV28|TRBJ1-2
CASSSMGLYYGYTF
>many|TRBV30|TRBJ1-1
CALYQGEEHTEAFF
>many|TRBV12-3/TRBV12-4|TRBJ2-5
CASRLETETQYF
>many|TRBV6-2/TRBV6-3|TRBJ2-1
CASKDLGDRSYNEQFF
>many|TRBV19|TRBJ1-1
CASTAWGGTEAFF
>many|TRBV4-2|TRBJ2-7
CASSDLSAEGAAVREQYF
>many|TRBV12-3/TRBV12-4|TRBJ1-6
CASSLRVRSVNSPLHF
>many|TRBV20-1|TRBJ1-5
CSARRAGKSNQPQHF
>many|TRBV4-2|TRBJ2-1
CASSQDTVTGSDEQFF
>NA|TRBV12-3/TRBV12-4|TRBJ2-5
CASSSARLPTGERETQYF
>many|TRBV28|TRBJ1-2
CASSLVRDYGYTF
>many|TRBV12-3/TRBV12-4|TRBJ2-1
CASSFYGTIEYNEQFF
>many|TRBV7-2|TRBJ2-1
CASSTRLAGVGEQFF
>many|TRBV12-3/TRBV12-4|TRBJ2-1
CASSLSTDFLNEQFF
>many|TRBV20-1|TRBJ1-1
CSAPDRGYTEAFF
>many|TRBV7-8|TRBJ1-2
CASSSPHVDRTAGYTF
>many|TRBV6-1|TRBJ2-7
CASSEVAVRAYEQYF
>many|TRBV7-9|TRBJ1-2
CASSLEARGLNGYTF
>many|TRBV3-1|TRBJ1-3
CASSQGGRRVDTIYF
>many|TRBV2|TRBJ2-3
CASRRAASADTQYF
>many|TRBV20-1|TRBJ2-2
CSASQETGELFF
>many|TRBV7-6|TRBJ2-5
CASSPTGGGGTQYF
>many|TRBV6-1|TRBJ1-1
CASSSLDRFNTEAFF
>many|TRBV2|TRBJ1-1
CASRLEVNTEAFF
>many|TRBV5-4|TRBJ2-2
CASSHTGTGDTGELFF
>many|TRBV7-2|TRBJ1-1
CASSQLRVNTEAFF
>many|TRBV7-8|TRBJ2-7
CASSLRAGEAYEQYF
>many|TRBV7-2|TRBJ1-4
CASSLDRGTGNEKLFF